This T cell receptor beta chain was found in a study of blood T cells in healthy people across ages. Study background: In model experiments, template switching was able to capture about one barcoded beta molecule for every two T cells that were present. The study's findings and limits: The unsorted PBMCs prevented any conclusive comparison of naive versus antigen-experienced cells.

On this clonotype itself: The target antigen is unknown.

Primers used in a second PCR of roughly 6 to 12 cycles were a sample-barcoded 5' primer and a J-beta primer mix. Tags on each cDNA molecule came from a template-switch adaptor with 12 random nucleotides. TCRdb itself ran the 5' RACE reads through MiXCR, one entry per CDR3 protein. The sample includes hundreds of thousands of distinct CDR3 sequences, 55% to 75% of them seen just once. J lost 2 bases, V lost 0 bases, and 4 bases had no gene match. Germline V gene lookup returns CDR1 SGHRS and CDR2 YFSETQ. The CDR3 has 16 residues. The V and J genes are TRBV5-1 and TRBJ2-5, with 10 bases fitting TRBD1. Source material: blood. The origin of this receptor is a man aged 25-45 years in good health. The CDR3 region is CASSLGQGADQETQYF. The CDR3 DNA follows: TGCGCCAGCAGCTTGGGACAGGGGGCTGATCAAGAGACCCAGTACTTC. The variable domain in full, with the rest retrieved from reference TRBV5-1 and TRBJ2-5, is KAGVTQTPRYLIKTRGQQVTLSCSPISGHRSVSWYQQTPGQGLQFLFEYFSETQRNKGNFPGRFSGRQFSNSRSEMNVSTLELGDSALYLCASSLGQGADQETQYFGPGTRLLVL.